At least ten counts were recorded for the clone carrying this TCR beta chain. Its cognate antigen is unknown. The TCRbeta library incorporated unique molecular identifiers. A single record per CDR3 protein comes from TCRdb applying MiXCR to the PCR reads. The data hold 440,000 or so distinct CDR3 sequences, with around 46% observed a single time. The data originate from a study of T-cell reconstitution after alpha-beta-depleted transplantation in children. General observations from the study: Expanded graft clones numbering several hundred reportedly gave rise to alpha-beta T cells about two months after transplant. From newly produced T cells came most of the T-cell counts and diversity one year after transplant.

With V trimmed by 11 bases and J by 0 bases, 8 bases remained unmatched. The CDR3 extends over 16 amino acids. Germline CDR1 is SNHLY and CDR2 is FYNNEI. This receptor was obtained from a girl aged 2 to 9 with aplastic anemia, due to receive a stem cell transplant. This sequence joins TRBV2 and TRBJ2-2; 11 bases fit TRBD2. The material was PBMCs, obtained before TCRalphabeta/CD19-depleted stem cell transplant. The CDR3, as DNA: TGTGCCGGAACCGGGACTAGCGGCGCGAACACCGGGGAGCTGTTTTTT. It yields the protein CAGTGTSGANTGELFF.